This T cell receptor (beta chain) was captured by sequencing in a study of T cell clonality in common variable immunodeficiency. Details on this clone: The antigen remains undetermined. The sequenced fragment ends 3 residues before the CDR3 boundary, so the rest is inferred from the germline J gene.

CVID and control samples used equivalent genomic DNA input. Measured with immunoSEQ multiplex PCR; TCRdb has only the in-frame clones, and not every one. This sample comprises about 59,000 clones, none seen once only. Findings and caveats of the study: Links between repertoire features and CVID complications were heterogeneity-limited. Compared with healthy controls, CVID subjects showed increased TCRbeta clonality, mostly in about a third.

Germline-derived CDR1 and CDR2 are SGHRS and YFSETQ. The CDR3 has 14 residues. Trimming cost V 3 bases and J 6 bases; bases outside gene matches: 6. Sequencing used peripheral blood mononuclear cells. The source of this sequence is a person between 18 and 75 years old in good health. The chain is built from TRBV5-1 and TRBJ1-1; 9 bases map to TRBD1. Incomplete CDR3 DNA: TGCGCCAGCAGCTCCGGACAGGGGAGGCCTGAA. Its protein product is CASSSGQGRPE. The entire CDR3 sequence reads CASSSGQGRPEAFF.